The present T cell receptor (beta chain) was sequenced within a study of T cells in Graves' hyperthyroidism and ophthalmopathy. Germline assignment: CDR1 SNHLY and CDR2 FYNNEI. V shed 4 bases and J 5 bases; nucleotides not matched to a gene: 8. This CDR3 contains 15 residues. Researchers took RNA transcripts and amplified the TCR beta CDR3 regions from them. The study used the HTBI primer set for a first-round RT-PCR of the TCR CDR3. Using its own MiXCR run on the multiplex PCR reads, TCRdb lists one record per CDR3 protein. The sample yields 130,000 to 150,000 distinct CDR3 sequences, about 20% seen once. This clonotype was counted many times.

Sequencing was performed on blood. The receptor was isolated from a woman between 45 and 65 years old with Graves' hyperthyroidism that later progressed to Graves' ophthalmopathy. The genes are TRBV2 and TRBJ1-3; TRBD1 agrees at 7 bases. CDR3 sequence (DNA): TGTGCCAGCAGTGTTGGACAGGTGGGAAGAAACACCATATATTTT. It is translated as CASSVGQVGRNTIYF.